A single sample is the source of the 16 T cell receptor beta chains below, sequenced in a study of shared clonotypes between healthy human individuals (dated by TCRdb to the early 2020s). Libraries came from the immunoSEQ multiplex PCR assay. This is the immuneACCESS table as TCRdb keeps it, with only in-frame sequences that have V and J called. A part of the clones is gone; compared with another copy, unresolved V genes explain less than half, and the rest is unexplained. The sample contains over a million clones, roughly 80% of them found a single time. The ten biggest clones cover 1.2% to 1.5% of the sample. The sequenced sample was memory CD4+ T cells sorted from blood. What this sample's cell subset or site label stands for: CD45RA-negative fraction. The receptors come from a man in his late teens or twenties in good health.

This chain joins TRBV5-4 and TRBJ2-7, with D unresolved. Germline CDR1 SGHNT, CDR2 YYREEE (reference sequence). Trimming stripped 1 base from V and 6 bases from J, with 8 bases between. The CDR3 covers 12 residues. CDR3 sequence reads: CASSLRLGEQYF. As DNA, the CDR3 is TGTGCCAGCAGCTTGAGACTGGGCGAGCAGTACTTC. Together with reference TRBV5-4 and TRBJ2-7, the CDR3 gives the full variable domain: ETGVTQSPTHLIKTRGQQVTLRCSSQSGHNTVSWYQQALGQGPQFIFQYYREEENGRGNFPPRFSGLQFPNYSSELNVNALELDDSALYLCASSLRLGEQYFGPGTRLTVT.

About this clone itself: At the DNA level, this CDR3 is encoded by other sequences in the same sample as well. The rearrangement joins TRBV10-3 to TRBJ2-5, with TRBD2 matching 8 bases. The CDR3 runs to 14 residues. V lost 3 bases to trimming and J lost 1 base; unmatched junction nucleotides: 1. Germline V gives CDR1 ENHRY, CDR2 SYGVKD. This CDR3 is CAISEGTSQETQYF. In DNA form, the CDR3 reads TGTGCCATCAGTGAAGGGACTAGCCAAGAGACCCAGTACTTC.

This clone has only a few counts. J is TRBJ1-5 and V is TRBV20-1, with D uncertain. In germline, CDR1 is DFQATT, CDR2 SNEGSKA (reference sequence). V was cut by 6 bases and J by 11 bases, with 14 bases left in between. The CDR3 has 11 amino acids. For the CDR3, the DNA is TGCAGTGCAGGCGGGCGGTTAGCCCAGCATTTT. It yields the protein CSAGGRLAQHF.

The V and J genes are TRBV5-5 and TRBJ1-5; 9 bases line up with TRBD1. Germline CDR1 reads SGHKS; CDR2 reads YYEKEE (reference sequence). The CDR3 length is 14 residues. The junction had 4 bases not matched to a gene; V was cut back by 5 bases and J by 4 bases. CDR3 residues: CASSWDRDNQPQHF. The CDR3 nucleotides are TGTGCCAGCAGTTGGGACAGGGATAATCAGCCCCAGCATTTT.

The chain uses TRBV9 and TRBJ2-3; D is uncertain. CDR3 size: 13 residues. Germline CDR1 reads SGDLS; CDR2 reads YYNGEE. V gave up 1 base and J gave up 2 bases, with 5 bases separating them. As DNA, the CDR3 is TGTGCCAGCAGCGTATCTAACACAGATACGCAGTATTTT. Its translation: CASSVSNTDTQYF.

V and J are TRBV5-1 and TRBJ1-2; maybe TRBD1 (6 bases). Germline CDR1 is SGHRS and CDR2 is YFSETQ. Trimming removed 4 bases from V and 2 bases from J, with 9 bases in between. This CDR3 is 13 amino acids long. The CDR3 loop is CASSAGANYGYTF. The CDR3 DNA follows: TGCGCCAGCAGCGCAGGGGCCAACTATGGCTACACCTTC.

This clone was recorded a few times. The rearrangement links TRBV5-1 to TRBJ2-3, with D hard to call. Per germline, CDR1 SGHRS and CDR2 YFSETQ. CDR3 length: 15 amino acids. The V gene lost 7 bases and the J gene lost 2 bases, with 17 bases spanning the gap. This chain's CDR3 is CASRSNAKHTDTQYF. The CDR3 bases are TGCGCCAGCCGATCCAACGCGAAGCACACAGATACGCAGTATTTT.

This clone was counted only a few times. The chain uses TRBV28 and TRBJ2-3; 10 bases map to TRBD2. Germline V gives CDR1 MDHEN, CDR2 SYDVKM. The CDR3 loop spans 14 amino acids. The V gene end was trimmed by 5 bases and the J gene end by 4 bases; junction bases not matched to a gene: 3. As DNA, the CDR3 is TGTGCCAGCAGTGAGCGGGGGGGCGCAGATACGCAGTATTTT. Translated, it gives CASSERGGADTQYF. Full variable domain (outside the CDR3, taken from reference TRBV28 and TRBJ2-3): DVKVTQSSRYLVKRTGEKVFLECVQDMDHENMFWYRQDPGLGLRLIYFSYDVKMKEKGDIPEGYSVSREKKERFSLILESASTNQTSMYLCASSERGGADTQYFGPGTRLTVL.

The V and J genes are TRBV9 and TRBJ1-2; 11 nucleotides align to TRBD1. The CDR3 has 14 amino acids. J was trimmed by 2 bases and V by 5 bases; bases with no gene match: 2. From germline, CDR1 is SGDLS and CDR2 YYNGEE. CDR3 bases: TGTGCCAGCAGTCGGGACAGGGGGAACTATGGCTACACCTTC. Its translation: CASSRDRGNYGYTF.

The CDR3 is CASRGNTIYF. The CDR3 DNA reads as TGTGCCAGCAGAGGAAACACCATATATTTT. The chain carries TRBV28 and TRBJ1-3; D gene uncertain. CDR1 is MDHEN, CDR2 SYDVKM, per germline. There are 10 residues in the CDR3. Deletions cut 6 bases from V and 4 bases from J, with 1 base between.

The CDR3 protein is CASTNADTQYF. The CDR3 DNA reads TGTGCCAGCACAAACGCAGATACGCAGTATTTT. V gene TRBV2 combines with J gene TRBJ2-3; D gene ambiguous. Trimming cost V 7 bases and J 4 bases, with 6 bases left between them. Germline CDR1 is SNHLY and CDR2 is FYNNEI. The CDR3 has 11 amino acids. The full variable domain, in which reference TRBV2 and TRBJ2-3 provide the parts outside the CDR3, is EPEVTQTPSHQVTQMGQEVILRCVPISNHLYFYWYRQILGQKVEFLVSFYNNEISEKSEIFDDQFSVERPDGSNFTLKIRSTKLEDSAMYFCASTNADTQYFGPGTRLTVL.

J is TRBJ1-1 and V is TRBV15, with D perhaps TRBD1 (6 bases). The CDR3 contains 17 residues. V lost 0 bases and J lost 1, with 15 bases in between. Germline CDR1 LNHNV, CDR2 YYDKDF (reference sequence). The CDR3 sequence is CATSREYREIWNTEAFF. In DNA form, the CDR3 reads TGTGCCACCAGCAGAGAATACAGGGAGATTTGGAACACTGAAGCTTTCTTT.

As concerns this clone: This same CDR3 is encoded by further DNA sequences in the sample. The gene calls are TRBV2 and TRBJ1-1; D uncertain. CDR1 and CDR2 (germline): SNHLY, FYNNEI. The CDR3 spans 13 residues. V gave up 4 bases and J gave up 1 base, with 7 bases separating them. The CDR3, as DNA: TGTGCCAGCAGTGGGGAGGGGAACACTGAAGCTTTCTTT. Residues: CASSGEGNTEAFF.

This clone was seen only a few times. The chain is built from TRBV7-8 and TRBJ2-5, with D perhaps given as TRBD1 or TRBD2 (6 bases each). Germline-derived CDR1 and CDR2 are SGHVS and FQNEAQ. There are 16 residues in the CDR3. Trimming left V 7 bases short and J 4 bases short, with 22 bases between. The CDR3 coding sequence is TGTGCCAGCACCCAAGTCGGAGGGGCAGGGGCAGAGACCCAGTACTTC. Its protein is CASTQVGGAGAETQYF.

The sample holds many counts of this clone. Other DNA sequences within the sample encode an identical CDR3. The chain employs TRBV7-9 and TRBJ2-1; TRBD2 matches at 12 bases. The V gene end was trimmed by 1 base and the J gene end by 0 bases; junction bases not matched to a gene: 1. The CDR3 consists of 17 residues. CDR1 is SEHNR, CDR2 FQNEAQ, per germline (reference sequence). CDR3 in amino acids: CASSLGTSGNSYNEQFF. The CDR3 DNA follows: TGTGCCAGCAGCTTAGGGACTAGCGGGAACTCCTACAATGAGCAGTTCTTC. Looking up the rest from reference TRBV7-9 and TRBJ2-1 gives the full variable domain: DTGVSQNPRHKITKRGQNVTFRCDPISEHNRLYWYRQTLGQGPEFLTYFQNEAQLEKSRLLSDRFSAERPKGSFSTLEIQRTEQGDSAMYLCASSLGTSGNSYNEQFFGPGTRLTVL.

In the case of this clone: Different DNA sequences within this sample yield the same CDR3. J is TRBJ2-3 and V is TRBV30; no reliable D call. Germline CDR1 and CDR2: GTSNPN and SVGIG (reference sequence). The V end lost 1 base, the J end lost 3 bases, and 5 bases lay between the germline ends. This CDR3 is 12 amino acids long. CDR3 amino acids: CAWSARTDTQYF. CDR3 in DNA: TGTGCCTGGAGTGCCAGGACAGATACGCAGTATTTT. Together with reference TRBV30 and TRBJ2-3, the CDR3 gives the full variable domain: SQTIHQWPATLVQPVGSPLSLECTVEGTSNPNLYWYRQAAGRGLQLLFYSVGIGQISSEVPQNLSASRPQDRQFILSSKKLLLSDSGFYLCAWSARTDTQYFGPGTRLTVL.